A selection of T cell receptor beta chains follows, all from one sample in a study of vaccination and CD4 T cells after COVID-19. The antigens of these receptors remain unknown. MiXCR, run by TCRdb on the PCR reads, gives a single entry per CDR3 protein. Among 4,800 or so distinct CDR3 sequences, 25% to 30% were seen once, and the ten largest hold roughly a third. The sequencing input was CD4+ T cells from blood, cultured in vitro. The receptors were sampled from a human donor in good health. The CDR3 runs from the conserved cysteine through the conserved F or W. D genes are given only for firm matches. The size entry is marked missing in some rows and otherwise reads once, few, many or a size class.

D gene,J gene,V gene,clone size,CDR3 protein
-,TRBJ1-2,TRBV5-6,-,CASSLTEYGYTF
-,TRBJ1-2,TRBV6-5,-,CASSYGIHSMTNYGYTF
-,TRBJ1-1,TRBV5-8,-,CASSRGGYGTEAFF
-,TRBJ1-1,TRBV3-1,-,CASTESSANTEAFF
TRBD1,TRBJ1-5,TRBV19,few,CASSLDRGLVQPQHF
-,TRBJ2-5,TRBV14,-,CASSQDLRSTLGTQYF
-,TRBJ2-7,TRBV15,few,CATSRDLSGTHLYEQYF
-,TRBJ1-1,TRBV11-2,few,CASSQLGDSEAFF
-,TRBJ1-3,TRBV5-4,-,CASSFGGSGNTIYF
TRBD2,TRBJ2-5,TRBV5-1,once,CASSMGLAEETQYF
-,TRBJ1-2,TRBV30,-,CAWLQTGGGYTF
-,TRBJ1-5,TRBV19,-,CASGIDVNQPQHF
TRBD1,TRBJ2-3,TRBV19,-,CASSGRTGGHTDTQYF
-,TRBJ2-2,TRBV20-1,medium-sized,CSAKPKAGGAGELFF
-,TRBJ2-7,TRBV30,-,CAWSPNYEQYF
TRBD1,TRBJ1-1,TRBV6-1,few,CASSHANRGETEAFF
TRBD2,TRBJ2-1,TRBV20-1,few,CSARDSGGGSNEQFF
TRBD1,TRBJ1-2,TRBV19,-,CASYTGGSSYGYTF
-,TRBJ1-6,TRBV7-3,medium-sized,CASSLRGGDSPLHF
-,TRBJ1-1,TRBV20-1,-,CSARTIFGTLNTEAFF
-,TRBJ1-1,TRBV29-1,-,CSVGQPNTEAFF
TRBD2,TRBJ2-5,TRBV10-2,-,CASRLAGQETQYF
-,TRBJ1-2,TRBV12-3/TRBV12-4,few,CASSLFSGARSYGYTF
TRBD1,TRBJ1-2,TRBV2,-,CASSWDSWSF
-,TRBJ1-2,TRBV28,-,CAEQGNYGYTF
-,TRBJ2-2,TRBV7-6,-,CASSLRSGVSGTGELFF
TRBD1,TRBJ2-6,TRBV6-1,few,CASSRRTGGRDSGANVLTF
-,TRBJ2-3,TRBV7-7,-,CASSPAGTDTQYF
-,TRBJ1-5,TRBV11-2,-,CASSYLRGQPQHF
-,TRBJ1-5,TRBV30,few,CAWSPQGQRGNQPQHF
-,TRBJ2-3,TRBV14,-,CASSQVMSANTDTQYF
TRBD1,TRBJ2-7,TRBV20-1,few,CSAPSPDRGYEQYF
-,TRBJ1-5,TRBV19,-,CASTHSGAQGWQPQHF
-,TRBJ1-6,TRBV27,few,CASHTGWVGSPLHF
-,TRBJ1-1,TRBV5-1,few,CASSLATGSRYEAFF
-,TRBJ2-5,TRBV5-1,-,CASSLGEAQYF
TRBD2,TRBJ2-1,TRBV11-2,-,CASSLGTSRSYNEQFF
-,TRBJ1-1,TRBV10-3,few,CAISESTADSTEAFF
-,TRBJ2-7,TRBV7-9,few,CASRRDSSSYEQYF
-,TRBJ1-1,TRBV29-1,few,CSAGEEIAFF
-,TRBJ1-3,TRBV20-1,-,CSSRGTSGNTIYF
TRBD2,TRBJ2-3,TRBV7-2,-,CASSQGTSGGADTQYF
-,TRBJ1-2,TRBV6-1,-,CASSPGGYGYTF
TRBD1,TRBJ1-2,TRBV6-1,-,CASRPMGTGLNYGYTF
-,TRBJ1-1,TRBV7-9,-,CASSSYGGRVSEAFF
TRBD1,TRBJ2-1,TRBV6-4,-,CASSGGDRETNEQFF
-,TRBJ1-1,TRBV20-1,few,CSARDRETEAFF
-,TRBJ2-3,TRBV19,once,CASSISLTDTQYF